This T cell receptor (beta chain) was identified during a study of blood T cell repertoires in COVID-19. In the study overall: Spain, Italy and the United States supplied samples that represented acute and convalescent COVID-19.

The CDR3 has 14 residues. Trimming took off 0 bases at V and 2 bases at J, with 7 bases between the two ends. CDR1 SGHNT and CDR2 YYREEE come from the germline V gene (reference sequence). Enrolled through a virtual design, the participants were between about 18 and 100 years of age and came from some 25 US areas. Donors were grouped by their self-reported clinical history. Original analysis: Amplification with reference gene primers provided the estimates of nucleated cell counts. Assay used: immunoSEQ multiplex PCR; TCRdb lists only in-frame clones, some missing. The V and J calls and clone size come from that table; D and trimming were worked out from the DNA. The sample shows roughly 250,000 clones, approximately 90% of them seen only once.

The clonotype comes from a woman aged 40 to 50 with acute COVID-19. V gene TRBV5-4 combines with J gene TRBJ2-3, with D hard to call. Sequenced material: PBMCs or T cells enriched from blood (not recorded which). CDR3 coding DNA: TGTGCCAGCAGCTTGGACAGACACACAGATACGCAGTATTTT. Translating gives CASSLDRHTDTQYF.